A single sample gave rise to the 8 T cell receptor beta chains below, sequenced in a study of spatial heterogeneity in lung cancer. Study-wide results and caveats: How many expanded intratumoral alpha and beta TCRs were present tracked the tumor mutation count, which was a count of nonsynonymous mutations.

Described time point: sample taken at primary tumor resection. Each CDR3 protein is one row after TCRdb ran MiXCR on the 5' RACE reads. The table has about 20,000 distinct CDR3 sequences, 15% to 20% seen once. Their antigens remain unidentified. The sample in question was lung tumor tissue, obtained at surgery. The receptors here all came from a female donor with early-stage non-small cell lung cancer.

This clonotype occurred many times. The chain uses TRBV4-1 and TRBJ2-1, with D perhaps assigned TRBD1 or TRBD2 (5 bases each). Germline CDR1 is MGHRA and CDR2 is YSYEKL. V lost 0 bases, J lost 5 bases, and 17 bases lay in between. The CDR3 contains 17 residues. CDR3 in DNA: TGCGCCAGCAGCCAAGAAAGCACGGGGCGGCATAACAATGAGCAGTTCTTC. It codes for CASSQESTGRHNNEQFF.

Only one count was recorded for this clonotype. With a much larger clone just one base away, this may be a read error. The chain links TRBV29-1 to TRBJ2-1, with TRBD2 matching over 15 bases. V lost 6 bases and J lost 6; bases outside the gene matches: 6. This CDR3 is built from 15 residues. From germline, CDR1 is SQVTM and CDR2 ANQGSEA. CDR3 DNA sequence: TGCAGCGTGAAAGGGACTAGCGGGGGGATCAATGAGCAGTTCTTC. Protein sequence: CSVKGTSGGINEQFF.

By share, this clonotype counts as medium-sized. The rearrangement links TRBV19 to TRBJ2-1, with TRBD2 identical over 11 bases. This CDR3 contains 15 residues. CDR1 LNHDA and CDR2 SQIVND come from the germline V gene (reference sequence). V gave up 6 bases and J gave up 4 bases; unmatched junction bases: 5. The CDR3 sequence: CASRLTSGSYNEQFF. The DNA for the CDR3 is TGTGCCAGTAGACTCACTAGCGGGAGTTACAATGAGCAGTTCTTC.

A few counts support this clonotype. This sequence joins TRBV6-1 and TRBJ2-3, with 10 bases identical to TRBD1. Germline V CDR1 and CDR2: MNHNS, SASEGT. The CDR3 has 16 residues. Trimming removed 7 bases from V and 1 base from J; junction bases left unmatched: 8. This CDR3 is CASNRVGTGGTDTQYF. In nucleotides, the CDR3 is TGTGCCAGCAATCGGGTGGGGACAGGGGGCACAGATACGCAGTATTTT.

This chain connects TRBV10-2 to TRBJ2-1, with D unclear. The germline gives CDR1 WSHSY, CDR2 SAAADI. The V and J ends lost 6 bases and 1 base respectively, with 7 bases between them. This CDR3 is 13 amino acids long. The CDR3 sequence is CASSTQSYNEQFF. The DNA of the CDR3 is TGCGCCAGCAGCACTCAATCCTACAATGAGCAGTTCTTC.

V gene TRBV12-5 combines with J gene TRBJ2-7; D gene ambiguous. This CDR3 contains 15 residues. The germline V gene encodes CDR1 LGHNT and CDR2 FRNRAP. With 2 bases removed from V and 1 base from J, the gap between germline ends came to 12 bases. The CDR3 loop is CASGLSGSPSYEQYF. CDR3 DNA sequence: TGTGCTAGTGGTTTGTCGGGTAGCCCTTCCTACGAGCAGTACTTC.

This clonotype turned up a few times. The gene calls are TRBV15 and TRBJ2-7; TRBD1 matches 10 bases. V lost 1 base, J lost 5 bases, and 2 bases stayed unmatched. Germline V lookup: CDR1 LNHNV, CDR2 YYDKDF (reference sequence). This CDR3 contains 14 residues. CDR3 protein: CATSRGGTGDEQYF. The CDR3 nucleotides are TGTGCCACCAGCAGAGGGGGGACAGGGGACGAGCAGTACTTC.

The CDR3 region is CASSQGLAGVGTDTQYF. The CDR3 DNA is TGCGCCAGCAGCCAGGGACTAGCGGGAGTTGGAACAGATACGCAGTATTTT. The chain is built from TRBV5-1 and TRBJ2-3; 14 bases are shared with TRBD2. CDR3 size: 17 residues. Unmatched junction bases numbered 7, after V lost 4 bases and J lost 3 bases. CDR1 and CDR2 from the germline V gene are SGHRS and YFSETQ. Using reference TRBV5-1 and TRBJ2-3 for the parts outside the CDR3, the full variable domain is KAGVTQTPRYLIKTRGQQVTLSCSPISGHRSVSWYQQTPGQGLQFLFEYFSETQRNKGNFPGRFSGRQFSNSRSEMNVSTLELGDSALYLCASSQGLAGVGTDTQYFGPGTRLTVL.